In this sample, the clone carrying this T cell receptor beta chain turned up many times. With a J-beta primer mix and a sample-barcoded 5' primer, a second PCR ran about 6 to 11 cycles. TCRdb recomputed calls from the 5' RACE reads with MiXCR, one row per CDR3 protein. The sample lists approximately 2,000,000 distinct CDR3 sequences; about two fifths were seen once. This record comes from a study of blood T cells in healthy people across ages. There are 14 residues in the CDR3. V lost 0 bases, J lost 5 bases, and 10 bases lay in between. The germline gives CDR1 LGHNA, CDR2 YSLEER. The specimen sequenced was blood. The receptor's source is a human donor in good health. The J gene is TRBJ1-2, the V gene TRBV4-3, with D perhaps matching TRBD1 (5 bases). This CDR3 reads CASSQERGVYGYTF. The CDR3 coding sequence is TGCGCCAGCAGCCAAGAGAGGGGAGTATATGGCTACACCTTC.